A selection of T cell receptor beta chains follows, all from one sample in a study of response to subunit inactivated influenza vaccine. A single record per CDR3 protein comes from TCRdb applying MiXCR to the RT-PCR reads. Seen here are 540,000 or so distinct CDR3 sequences, approximately 13% observed once, and the top ten hold roughly 13%. Sequences were derived from PBMCs from blood, sampled roughly 45 days after vaccination. These receptors were obtained from a man aged 50 or older who received an inactivated influenza vaccine. The CDR3 runs from the conserved cysteine through the conserved F or W. Fields, in order: J gene, D gene, clone size, V gene, CDR3 DNA, CDR3 protein. D genes are given only for firm matches. Where a row states a size, it is once, few, many or the class of an expanded clone; other rows omit it.

j_gene: TRBJ1-5
d_gene: TRBD1
abundance: many
v_gene: TRBV29-1
CDR3nt: TGCAGCGCGACACAGGGGGTCGATCAGCCCCAGCATTTT
CDR3aa: CSATQGVDQPQHF

j_gene: TRBJ2-1
d_gene: TRBD2
abundance: many
v_gene: TRBV4-3
CDR3nt: TGCGCCAGCAGCAGCGGGAGAGGTTCCTACAATGAGCAGTTCTTC
CDR3aa: CASSSGRGSYNEQFF

j_gene: TRBJ1-4
d_gene: TRBD1
abundance: many
v_gene: TRBV6-1
CDR3nt: TGTGCCAGCAGCCGACAGGGGTCTAATGAAAAACTGTTTTTT
CDR3aa: CASSRQGSNEKLFF

j_gene: TRBJ2-1
d_gene: NA
abundance: few
v_gene: TRBV16
CDR3nt: TGTGCCAGCAGCCAATTGGGGACCCCTAACAATGAGCAGTTCTTC
CDR3aa: CASSQLGTPNNEQFF

j_gene: TRBJ1-5
d_gene: NA
abundance: few
v_gene: TRBV20-1
CDR3nt: TGCAGTGCTAGAGATCAAACAAAAAATCAGCCCCAGCATTTT
CDR3aa: CSARDQTKNQPQHF

j_gene: TRBJ2-7
d_gene: NA
abundance: many
v_gene: TRBV7-2
CDR3nt: TGTGCCAGCAGCTTAGGACTATACTACGAGCAGTACTTC
CDR3aa: CASSLGLYYEQYF

j_gene: TRBJ1-4
d_gene: NA
abundance: NA
v_gene: TRBV20-1
CDR3nt: TGCAGTGCTAGCTCTGAAAAACTGTTTTTT
CDR3aa: CSASSEKLFF

j_gene: TRBJ2-7
d_gene: NA
abundance: many
v_gene: TRBV5-1
CDR3nt: TGCGCCAGCAGCTTGGACCCAGGTGGCTACGAGCAGTACTTC
CDR3aa: CASSLDPGGYEQYF

j_gene: TRBJ2-1
d_gene: NA
abundance: NA
v_gene: TRBV24-1
CDR3nt: TGTGCCACCAGTGACTCAACTAGCTTCAACAATGAGCAGTTCTTC
CDR3aa: CATSDSTSFNNEQFF

j_gene: TRBJ1-1
d_gene: TRBD1
abundance: many
v_gene: TRBV7-2
CDR3nt: TGTGCCAGCAGCTCCCGACAGGGGATGAACACTGAAGCTTTCTTT
CDR3aa: CASSSRQGMNTEAFF

j_gene: TRBJ2-1
d_gene: TRBD2
abundance: NA
v_gene: TRBV10-3
CDR3nt: TGTGCCATCAGTGGGAATAGCGGGAGAGAGATCGGTGAGCAGTTCTTC
CDR3aa: CAISGNSGREIGEQFF

j_gene: TRBJ2-1
d_gene: TRBD2
abundance: few
v_gene: TRBV5-1
CDR3nt: TGCGCCAGCAGCGCCCAGGCTAGCGGGGTTGCCTACAATGAGCAGTTCTTC
CDR3aa: CASSAQASGVAYNEQFF

j_gene: TRBJ1-5
d_gene: NA
abundance: few
v_gene: TRBV20-1
CDR3nt: TGCAGTGCCCAGACAGGTCATGCCAATCAGCCCCAGCATTTT
CDR3aa: CSAQTGHANQPQHF

j_gene: TRBJ1-6
d_gene: TRBD1
abundance: few
v_gene: TRBV3-1
CDR3nt: TGTGCCAGCAGCCAGGGACAGCTAGGGTCACCCCTCCACTTT
CDR3aa: CASSQGQLGSPLHF

j_gene: TRBJ2-1
d_gene: NA
abundance: few
v_gene: TRBV6-5
CDR3nt: TGTGCCAGCAGTTACGCAGTAGCCGCCTACAATGAGCAGTTCTTC
CDR3aa: CASSYAVAAYNEQFF

j_gene: TRBJ1-2
d_gene: NA
abundance: few
v_gene: TRBV4-3
CDR3nt: TGCGCCAGCAGCCCCTCGGCAGGGTATGGCTACACCTTC
CDR3aa: CASSPSAGYGYTF

j_gene: TRBJ2-1
d_gene: NA
abundance: many
v_gene: TRBV9
CDR3nt: TGTGCCAGCAGCCCCCGGTCGTATCGCGATACTGAGCAGTTCTTC
CDR3aa: CASSPRSYRDTEQFF

j_gene: TRBJ2-3
d_gene: TRBD1
abundance: few
v_gene: TRBV15
CDR3nt: TGTGCCACCAGCAGTGGGACAGGGAATACGCAGTATTTT
CDR3aa: CATSSGTGNTQYF

j_gene: TRBJ2-2
d_gene: NA
abundance: many
v_gene: TRBV12-3/TRBV12-4
CDR3nt: TGTGCCAGCAGTTTGTCGCCCACCGGGGAGCTGTTTTTT
CDR3aa: CASSLSPTGELFF

j_gene: TRBJ2-1
d_gene: NA
abundance: many
v_gene: TRBV3-1
CDR3nt: TGTGCCAGCAGCCCTTACTTTGGAGGGGCCTACAATGAGCAGTTCTTC
CDR3aa: CASSPYFGGAYNEQFF

j_gene: TRBJ1-1
d_gene: NA
abundance: once
v_gene: TRBV3-1
CDR3nt: TGTGCCAGCAGCCCCGGGACGGCCGTAACTGAAGCTTTCTTT
CDR3aa: CASSPGTAVTEAFF

j_gene: TRBJ2-2
d_gene: NA
abundance: NA
v_gene: TRBV5-1
CDR3nt: TGCGCCAGCAACCACAGGGATGGAGGTCCCGGGGAGCTGTTTTTT
CDR3aa: CASNHRDGGPGELFF

j_gene: TRBJ2-3
d_gene: NA
abundance: few
v_gene: TRBV4-1
CDR3nt: TGCGCCAGTAAATTAAGTCCAGATGTGGATACGCAGTATTTT
CDR3aa: CASKLSPDVDTQYF

j_gene: TRBJ2-3
d_gene: NA
abundance: few
v_gene: TRBV20-1
CDR3nt: TGCAGTGGGGTCCCGGGTCGGGCAGATACGCAGTATTTT
CDR3aa: CSGVPGRADTQYF

j_gene: TRBJ2-1
d_gene: TRBD2
abundance: many
v_gene: TRBV5-1
CDR3nt: TGCGCCAGCAATAGAGCGGGAGGGCCTTACGATGAGCAGTTCTTC
CDR3aa: CASNRAGGPYDEQFF

j_gene: TRBJ2-2
d_gene: NA
abundance: NA
v_gene: TRBV29-1
CDR3nt: TGCAGCGCACAATCGGCCGGGGAGCTGTTTTTT
CDR3aa: CSAQSAGELFF

j_gene: TRBJ2-3
d_gene: NA
abundance: NA
v_gene: TRBV4-3
CDR3nt: TGCGCCAGCAGCCAAGCGCCGGGACTTCGCACAGATACGCAGTATTTT
CDR3aa: CASSQAPGLRTDTQYF

j_gene: TRBJ1-1
d_gene: NA
abundance: NA
v_gene: TRBV6-4
CDR3nt: TGTGCCAGCAGTGATTGGGGGAAGAACACTGAAGCTTTCTTT
CDR3aa: CASSDWGKNTEAFF

j_gene: TRBJ2-7
d_gene: NA
abundance: many
v_gene: TRBV5-1
CDR3nt: TGCGCCAGTTTGGGGCGGACACCCTCCTACGAGCAGTACTTC
CDR3aa: CASLGRTPSYEQYF

j_gene: TRBJ2-7
d_gene: NA
abundance: NA
v_gene: TRBV10-3
CDR3nt: TGTGCCATCAGTGACACAGGGAAGTACGAGCAGTACTTC
CDR3aa: CAISDTGKYEQYF

j_gene: TRBJ2-3
d_gene: NA
abundance: few
v_gene: TRBV7-2
CDR3nt: TGTGCCAGCAGCTTAGCACTGGGGGTGGGCACAGATACGCAGTATTTT
CDR3aa: CASSLALGVGTDTQYF

j_gene: TRBJ2-3
d_gene: NA
abundance: few
v_gene: TRBV24-1
CDR3nt: TGTGCCACCAGTGGGGCCAAAGGAAACACAGATACGCAGTATTTT
CDR3aa: CATSGAKGNTDTQYF

j_gene: TRBJ1-5
d_gene: NA
abundance: NA
v_gene: TRBV6-1
CDR3nt: TGTGCCAGCAGTGAAATTCTCTTGAGCAATCAGCCCCAGCATTTT
CDR3aa: CASSEILLSNQPQHF

j_gene: TRBJ1-1
d_gene: NA
abundance: NA
v_gene: TRBV7-9
CDR3nt: TGTGCCAGCAGCTTAGGAGAGGCTGGTCTGGGTACTGAAGCTTTCTTT
CDR3aa: CASSLGEAGLGTEAFF

j_gene: TRBJ2-5
d_gene: TRBD2
abundance: NA
v_gene: TRBV27
CDR3nt: TGTGCCAGCAGTTTAACTACGGGGACTAGCGGGGGAAGGGAGACCCAGTACTTC
CDR3aa: CASSLTTGTSGGRETQYF

j_gene: TRBJ2-7
d_gene: TRBD1
abundance: few
v_gene: TRBV3-1
CDR3nt: TGTGCCAGCAGCCGAGCCGGGACAGGGGATGGCGAGCAGTACTTC
CDR3aa: CASSRAGTGDGEQYF

j_gene: TRBJ1-1
d_gene: NA
abundance: NA
v_gene: TRBV7-2
CDR3nt: TGTGCCAGCAGCTTCCAGGGCCCCAAGAACACTGAAGCTTTCTTT
CDR3aa: CASSFQGPKNTEAFF